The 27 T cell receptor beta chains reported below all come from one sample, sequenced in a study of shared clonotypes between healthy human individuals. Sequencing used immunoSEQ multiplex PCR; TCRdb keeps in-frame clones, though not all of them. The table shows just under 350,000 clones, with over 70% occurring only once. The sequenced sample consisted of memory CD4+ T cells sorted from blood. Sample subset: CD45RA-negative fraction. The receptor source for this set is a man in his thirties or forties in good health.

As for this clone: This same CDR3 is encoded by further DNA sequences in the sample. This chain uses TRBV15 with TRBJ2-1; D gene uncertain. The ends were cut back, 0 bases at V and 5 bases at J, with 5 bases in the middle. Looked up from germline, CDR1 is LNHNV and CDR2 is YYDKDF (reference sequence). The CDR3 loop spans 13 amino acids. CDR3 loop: CATSRDLNNEQFF. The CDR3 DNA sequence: TGTGCCACCAGCAGAGACTTGAACAATGAGCAGTTCTTC.

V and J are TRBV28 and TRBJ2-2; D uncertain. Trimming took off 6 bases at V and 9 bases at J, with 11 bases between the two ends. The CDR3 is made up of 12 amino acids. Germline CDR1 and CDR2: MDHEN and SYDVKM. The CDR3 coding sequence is TGTGCCAGCAGCCCCCCCTACCGGGAGCTGTTTTTT. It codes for CASSPPYRELFF.

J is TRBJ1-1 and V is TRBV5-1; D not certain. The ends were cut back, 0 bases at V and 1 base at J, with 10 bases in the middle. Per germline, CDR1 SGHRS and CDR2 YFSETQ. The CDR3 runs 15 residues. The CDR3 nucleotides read TGCGCCAGCAGCTTGGAACCGGACGGGAACACTGAAGCTTTCTTT. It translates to CASSLEPDGNTEAFF.

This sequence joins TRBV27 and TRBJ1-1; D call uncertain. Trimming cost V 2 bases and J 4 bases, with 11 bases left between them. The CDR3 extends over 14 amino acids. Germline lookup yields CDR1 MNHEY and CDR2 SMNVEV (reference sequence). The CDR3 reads CASSLEARSTEAFF. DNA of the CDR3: TGTGCCAGCAGTTTAGAGGCAAGAAGCACTGAAGCTTTCTTT.

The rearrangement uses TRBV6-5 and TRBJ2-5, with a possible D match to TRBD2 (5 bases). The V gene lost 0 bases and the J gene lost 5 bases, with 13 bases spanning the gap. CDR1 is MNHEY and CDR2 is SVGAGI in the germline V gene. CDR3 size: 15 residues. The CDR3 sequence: CASSYSGVLVETQYF. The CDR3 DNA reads TGTGCCAGCAGTTACTCCGGGGTATTGGTGGAGACCCAGTACTTC.

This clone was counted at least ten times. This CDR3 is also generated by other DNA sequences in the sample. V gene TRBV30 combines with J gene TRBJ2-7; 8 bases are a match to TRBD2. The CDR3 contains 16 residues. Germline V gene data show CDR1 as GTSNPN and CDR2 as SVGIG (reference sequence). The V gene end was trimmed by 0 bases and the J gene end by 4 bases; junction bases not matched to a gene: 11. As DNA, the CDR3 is TGTGCCTGGAGTGTATTACGCGGGAGGCGAGCTTACGAGCAGTACTTC. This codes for CAWSVLRGRRAYEQYF.

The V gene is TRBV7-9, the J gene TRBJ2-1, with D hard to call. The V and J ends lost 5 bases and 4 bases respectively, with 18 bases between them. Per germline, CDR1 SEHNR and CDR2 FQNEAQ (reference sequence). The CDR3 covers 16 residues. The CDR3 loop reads CASSLGSLGSYNEQFF. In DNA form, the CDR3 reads TGTGCCAGCAGCCTAGGGTCGCTAGGAAGTTACAATGAGCAGTTCTTC.

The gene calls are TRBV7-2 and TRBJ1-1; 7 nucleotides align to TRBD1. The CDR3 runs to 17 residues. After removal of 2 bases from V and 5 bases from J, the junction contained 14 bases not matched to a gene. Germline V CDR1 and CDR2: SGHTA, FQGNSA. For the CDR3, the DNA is TGTGCCAGCAGCTTATTAGGGGGCGCCGGCGCTGTTACTGAAGCTTTCTTT. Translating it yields CASSLLGGAGAVTEAFF.

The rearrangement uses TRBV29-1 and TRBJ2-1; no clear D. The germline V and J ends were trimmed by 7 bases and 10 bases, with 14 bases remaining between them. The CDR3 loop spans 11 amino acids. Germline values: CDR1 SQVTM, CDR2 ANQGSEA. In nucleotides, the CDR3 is TGCAGCGCCCGACTTGATACGGAGCAGTTCTTC. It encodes CSARLDTEQFF.

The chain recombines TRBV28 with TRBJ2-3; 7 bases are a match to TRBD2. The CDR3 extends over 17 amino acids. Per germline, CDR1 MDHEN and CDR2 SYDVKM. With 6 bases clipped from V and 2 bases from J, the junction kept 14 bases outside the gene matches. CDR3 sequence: CASSLPLLASNTDTQYF. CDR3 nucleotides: TGTGCCAGCAGCCTCCCCCTACTAGCGTCTAACACAGATACGCAGTATTTT.

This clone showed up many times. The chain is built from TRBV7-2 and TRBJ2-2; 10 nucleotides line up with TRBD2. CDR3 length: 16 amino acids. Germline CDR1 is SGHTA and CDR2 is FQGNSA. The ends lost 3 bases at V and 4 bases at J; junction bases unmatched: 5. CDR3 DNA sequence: TGTGCCAGCAGCTTGCTTAGCGGGAGGCGCACCGGGGAGCTGTTTTTT. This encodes CASSLLSGRRTGELFF.

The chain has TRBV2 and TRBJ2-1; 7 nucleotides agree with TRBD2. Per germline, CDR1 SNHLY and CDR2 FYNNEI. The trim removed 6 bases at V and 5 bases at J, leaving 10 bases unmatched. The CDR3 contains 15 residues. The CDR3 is CASRTGTMGHNEQFF. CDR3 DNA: TGTGCCAGCAGAACCGGGACTATGGGTCACAATGAGCAGTTCTTC.

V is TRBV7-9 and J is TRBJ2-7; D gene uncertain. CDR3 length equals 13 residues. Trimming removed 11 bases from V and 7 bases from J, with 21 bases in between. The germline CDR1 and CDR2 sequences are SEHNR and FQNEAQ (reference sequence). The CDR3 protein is CAGGAESSWEQYF. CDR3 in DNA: TGTGCCGGCGGTGCGGAATCCTCTTGGGAGCAGTACTTC.

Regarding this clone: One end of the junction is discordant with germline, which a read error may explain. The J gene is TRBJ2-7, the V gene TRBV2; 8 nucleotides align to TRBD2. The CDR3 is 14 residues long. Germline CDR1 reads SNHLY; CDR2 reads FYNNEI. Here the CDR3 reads CASSEAGVTYEQYF. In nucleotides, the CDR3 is TGTGCCAGCAGCGAAGCGGGGGTGACCTACGAGCAGTACTTC.

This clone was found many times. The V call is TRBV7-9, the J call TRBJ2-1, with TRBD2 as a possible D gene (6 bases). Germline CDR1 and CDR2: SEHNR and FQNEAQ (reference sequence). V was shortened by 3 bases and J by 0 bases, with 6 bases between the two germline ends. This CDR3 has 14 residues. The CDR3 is CASSFGSSYNEQFF. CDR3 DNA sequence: TGTGCCAGCAGCTTCGGGAGCTCCTACAATGAGCAGTTCTTC. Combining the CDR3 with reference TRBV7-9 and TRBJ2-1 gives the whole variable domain DTGVSQNPRHKITKRGQNVTFRCDPISEHNRLYWYRQTLGQGPEFLTYFQNEAQLEKSRLLSDRFSAERPKGSFSTLEIQRTEQGDSAMYLCASSFGSSYNEQFFGPGTRLTVL.

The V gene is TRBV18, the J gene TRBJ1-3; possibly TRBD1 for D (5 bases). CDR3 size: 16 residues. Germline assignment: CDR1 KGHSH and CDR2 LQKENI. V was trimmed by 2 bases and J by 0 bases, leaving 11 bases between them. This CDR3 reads CASSPNQGYSGNTIYF. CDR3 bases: TGTGCCAGCTCACCAAATCAGGGCTACTCTGGAAACACCATATATTTT.

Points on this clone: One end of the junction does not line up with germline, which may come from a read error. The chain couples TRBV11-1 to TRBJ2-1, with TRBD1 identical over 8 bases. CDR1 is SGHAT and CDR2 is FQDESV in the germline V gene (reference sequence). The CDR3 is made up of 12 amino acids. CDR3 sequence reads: CASSPQGAGRLF. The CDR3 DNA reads TGTGCCAGCAGTCCCCAGGGGGCAGGTAGGCTCTTC.

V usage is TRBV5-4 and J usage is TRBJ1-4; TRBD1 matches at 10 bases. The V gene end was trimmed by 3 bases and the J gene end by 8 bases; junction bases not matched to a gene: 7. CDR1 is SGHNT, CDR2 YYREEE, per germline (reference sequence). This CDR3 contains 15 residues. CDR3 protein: CASSSQDRGGEKLFF. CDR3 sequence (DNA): TGTGCCAGCAGCTCGCAGGACAGGGGGGGCGAAAAACTGTTTTTT.

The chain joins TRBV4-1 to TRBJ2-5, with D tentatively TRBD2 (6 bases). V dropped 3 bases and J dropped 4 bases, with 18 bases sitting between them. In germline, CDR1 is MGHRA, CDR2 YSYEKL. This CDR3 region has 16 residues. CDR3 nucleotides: TGCGCCAGCAGCCAGGAGGGGCCTCCCGTAATAGAGACCCAGTACTTC. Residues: CASSQEGPPVIETQYF.

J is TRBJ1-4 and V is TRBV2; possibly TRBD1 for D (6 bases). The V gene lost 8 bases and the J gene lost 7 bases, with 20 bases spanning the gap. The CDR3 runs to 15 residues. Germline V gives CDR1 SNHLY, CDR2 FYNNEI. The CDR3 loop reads CASRIGGGLAEKLFF. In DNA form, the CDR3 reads TGTGCCAGCCGGATCGGGGGGGGGCTTGCTGAAAAACTGTTTTTT.

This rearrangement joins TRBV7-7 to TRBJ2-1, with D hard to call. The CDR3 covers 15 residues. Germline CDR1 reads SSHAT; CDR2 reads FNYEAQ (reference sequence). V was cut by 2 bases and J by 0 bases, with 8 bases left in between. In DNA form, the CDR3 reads TGTGCCAGCAGCTTAAACAAGAACTCCTACAATGAGCAGTTCTTC. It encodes CASSLNKNSYNEQFF.

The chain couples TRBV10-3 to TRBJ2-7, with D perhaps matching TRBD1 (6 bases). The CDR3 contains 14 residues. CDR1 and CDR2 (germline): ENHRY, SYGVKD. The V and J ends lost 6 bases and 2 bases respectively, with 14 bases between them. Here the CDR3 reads CAISGQGPPYEQYF. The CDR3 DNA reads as TGTGCCATCAGCGGCCAGGGGCCCCCCTACGAGCAGTACTTC.

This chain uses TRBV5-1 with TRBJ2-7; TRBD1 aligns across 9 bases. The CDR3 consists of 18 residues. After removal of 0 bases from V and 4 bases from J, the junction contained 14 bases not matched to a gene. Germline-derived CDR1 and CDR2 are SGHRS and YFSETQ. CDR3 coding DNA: TGCGCCAGCAGCTTGGCTTTATCACTTCGGGACAGGGATTACGAGCAGTACTTC. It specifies CASSLALSLRDRDYEQYF.

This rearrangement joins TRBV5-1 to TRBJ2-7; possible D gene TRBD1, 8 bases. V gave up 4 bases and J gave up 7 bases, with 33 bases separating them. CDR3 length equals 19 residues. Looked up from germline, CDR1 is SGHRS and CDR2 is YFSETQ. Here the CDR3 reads CASSHGQGPVAGSPSEQYF. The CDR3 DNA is TGCGCCAGCAGCCACGGACAGGGACCAGTAGCGGGTTCCCCTAGTGAGCAGTACTTC.

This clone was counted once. The CDR3 protein is CASSLDWLNTQQYF. The CDR3 DNA is TGTGCCAGCAGCTTAGATTGGCTGAATACGCAGCAGTACTTC. The chain links TRBV11-2 to TRBJ2-7; no definite D call. The CDR3 consists of 14 residues. Trimming stripped 0 bases from V and 8 bases from J, with 14 bases between. The germline CDR1 and CDR2 sequences are SGHAT and FQNNGV.

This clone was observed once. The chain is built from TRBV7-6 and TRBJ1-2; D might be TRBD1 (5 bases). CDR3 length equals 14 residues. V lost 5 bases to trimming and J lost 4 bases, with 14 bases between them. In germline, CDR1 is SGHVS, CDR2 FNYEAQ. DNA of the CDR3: TGTGCCAGCAGCCCTCCAGGGTACCGCTATGGCTACACCTTC. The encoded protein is CASSPPGYRYGYTF.

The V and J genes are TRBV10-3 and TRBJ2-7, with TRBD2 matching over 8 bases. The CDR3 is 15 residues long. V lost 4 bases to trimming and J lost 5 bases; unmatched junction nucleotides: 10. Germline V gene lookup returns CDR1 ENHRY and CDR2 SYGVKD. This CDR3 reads CAISASMIAGNEQYF. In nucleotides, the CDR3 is TGTGCCATCAGTGCCTCCATGATAGCGGGGAACGAGCAGTACTTC.